This TCR beta chain appears in the sequencing data of a study of memory CD4+ T cells and cytomegalovirus serostatus. Whole-study context: Healthy Belgian adult donors included nine or ten CMV-positive and approximately 25 CMV-negative people.

The protocol was immunoSEQ multiplex PCR, while the TCRdb copy is restricted to in-frame clones and leaves out a portion. The sample has about 50,000 clones; around four fifths are singletons. The sort gate was single viable CD3+CD4+CD8-CD45RO+ cells for memory CD4+ T cells. Positive selection with CD4 microbeads enriched total CD4+ T cells. General study findings and limits: CMV serostatus prediction reached median AUC approximately 0.95, or 0.91 with US-trained model. Each of some 67 CMV-associated TCRbeta sequences occurred in one to five individuals.

The CDR3 is 15 residues long. V lost 2 bases to trimming and J lost 0 bases, with 9 bases between them. From germline, CDR1 is SNHLY and CDR2 FYNNEI. Turning to this clone: Its target is unknown.

This chain uses TRBV2 with TRBJ2-3, with TRBD2 as a possible D gene (6 bases). Sequencing used memory CD4+ T cells from blood. The TCR was taken from an adult in good health and CMV-seronegative. The chain's CDR3 is CASSEMRGSTDTQYF. The CDR3 region has the DNA TGTGCCAGCAGTGAAATGCGGGGTAGCACAGATACGCAGTATTTT. The whole variable domain, remainder taken from reference TRBV2 and TRBJ2-3, is EPEVTQTPSHQVTQMGQEVILRCVPISNHLYFYWYRQILGQKVEFLVSFYNNEISEKSEIFDDQFSVERPDGSNFTLKIRSTKLEDSAMYFCASSEMRGSTDTQYFGPGTRLTVL.